This T cell receptor beta chain was observed in a study of blood T cell repertoires in COVID-19. CDR1 and CDR2 from the germline V gene are SGHVS and FNYEAQ. V lost 0 bases and J lost 5, with 10 bases in between. This CDR3 is built from 14 residues. The method was immunoSEQ multiplex PCR; TCRdb's version includes in-frame clones alone and lacks a portion of them. The sample holds fewer than 150,000 clones; roughly 85% are singletons and the top ten take about 3.2%. The TCR originated in a man aged 50 to 59 with acute or convalescent COVID-19. Sequenced sample: peripheral blood. The chain employs TRBV7-6 and TRBJ1-1; D perhaps matches TRBD1 (5 bases). CDR3 protein: CASSLAPTATEAFF. The CDR3 bases are TGTGCCAGCAGCTTAGCGCCGACAGCAACTGAAGCTTTCTTT.